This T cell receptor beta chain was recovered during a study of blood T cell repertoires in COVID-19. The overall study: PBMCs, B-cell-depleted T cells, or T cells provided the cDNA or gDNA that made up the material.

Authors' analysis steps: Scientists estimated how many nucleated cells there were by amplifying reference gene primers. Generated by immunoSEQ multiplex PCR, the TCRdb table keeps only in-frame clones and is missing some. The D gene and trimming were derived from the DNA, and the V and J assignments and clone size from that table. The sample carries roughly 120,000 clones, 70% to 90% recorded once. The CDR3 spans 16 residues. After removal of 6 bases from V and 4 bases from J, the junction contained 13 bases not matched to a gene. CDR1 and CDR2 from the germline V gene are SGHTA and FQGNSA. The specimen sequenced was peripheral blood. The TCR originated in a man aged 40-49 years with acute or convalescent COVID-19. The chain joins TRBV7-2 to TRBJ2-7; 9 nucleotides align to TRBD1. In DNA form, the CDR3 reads TGTGCCAGCAGTTATTCTGTCGGGACAGGGACATACGAGCAGTACTTC. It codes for CASSYSVGTGTYEQYF.